Reported below is one TCR beta chain. Its matching antigen is unknown. The CDR3 runs 16 residues. Trimming took 4 bases from V and 2 from J; bases not matched to a gene: 8. Germline V gene lookup returns CDR1 MNHEY and CDR2 SVGAGI. This entry comes from a study of early T cells in non-severe SARS-CoV-2 infection. TCRdb processed the 5' RACE reads anew with MiXCR; each CDR3 protein has one entry. The table includes roughly 63,000 distinct CDR3 sequences, around 12% detected once. Points from the study as a whole: VDJdb matching, biased toward anti-spike CD8 responses, missed private and CD4 specificities.

Sequencing used whole blood. The gene calls are TRBV6-5 and TRBJ2-1, with TRBD1 identical over 7 bases. The receptor's source is an adult who was a healthcare worker with PCR-confirmed SARS-CoV-2 infection or an uninfected control (not recorded which). CDR3 residues: CASSSPDRTPYNEQFF. CDR3 bases: TGTGCCAGCAGTTCTCCGGACAGGACCCCCTACAATGAGCAGTTCTTC.